Each of the 20 T cell receptor beta chains below was sequenced from the same sample in a study of T cells in Graves' hyperthyroidism and ophthalmopathy. What was amplified from RNA transcripts were TCR beta CDR3 regions. The HTBI primer set drove a first-round RT-PCR of the TCR CDR3. TCRdb passed the multiplex PCR reads through MiXCR, listing each CDR3 protein once. Here the sample spans approximately 690,000 distinct CDR3 sequences, roughly 15% being singletons. The sequenced material came from blood. The receptors were sampled from a woman in her forties or fifties with Graves' ophthalmopathy.

Remarks on this clonotype: With a much larger clone just one base away, this may be a read error. The chain is built from TRBV5-1 and TRBJ2-4; D gene uncertain. CDR3 length: 13 residues. Germline V gene data show CDR1 as SGHRS and CDR2 as YFSETQ. CDR3 DNA: TGCGCCAGCAGCCCTTGGCAAGGTTACATTCGGTACTTC. Translated: CASSPWQGYIRYF.

V usage is TRBV7-3 and J usage is TRBJ2-3; D is unclear. There are 15 residues in the CDR3. Trimming pared 3 bases from V and 0 bases from J, leaving 10 bases between. CDR1 and CDR2 from the germline V gene are SGHTA and FQGTGA. The CDR3 protein is CASSFTSTSTDTQYF. The CDR3 region has the DNA TGTGCCAGCAGCTTCACCTCGACCAGCACAGATACGCAGTATTTT.

The J gene is TRBJ2-7, the V gene TRBV7-2, with 8 nucleotides matching TRBD1. V shed 7 bases and J 4 bases; nucleotides not matched to a gene: 12. CDR3 length equals 15 residues. Germline V gives CDR1 SGHTA, CDR2 FQGNSA. CDR3 amino acids: CASKNRGTGIYEQYF. Written as DNA, the CDR3 is TGTGCCAGCAAGAACCGTGGGACAGGTATTTACGAGCAGTACTTC.

This clonotype was recorded a few times. V is TRBV18 and J is TRBJ2-7; D is unclear. The CDR3 totals 13 residues. The germline V gene has CDR1 KGHSH and CDR2 LQKENI. V was shortened by 6 bases and J by 3 bases, with 12 bases between the two germline ends. The CDR3 is CASSYGRNYEQYF. In DNA form, the CDR3 reads TGTGCCAGCTCTTACGGACGTAACTACGAGCAGTACTTC.

Concerning this clonotype itself: This may arise from a read error, as a much more abundant clone is one base away. V is TRBV10-3 and J is TRBJ2-7; 8 positions agree with TRBD1. This CDR3 is 17 amino acids long. Germline values: CDR1 ENHRY, CDR2 SYGVKD. The J segment lost 4 bases and the V segment lost 5 bases, leaving 16 bases of the junction unmatched. The CDR3 sequence: CAISQTGVGSRGYEQYF. CDR3 DNA sequence: TGTGCCATCAGTCAGACAGGGGTGGGGAGTCGTGGATACGAGCAGTACTTC.

This sequence joins TRBV29-1 and TRBJ1-1; D gene ambiguous. The CDR3 has 13 residues. CDR1 is SQVTM, CDR2 ANQGSEA, per germline. V gave up 5 bases and J gave up 0 bases, with 10 bases separating them. The CDR3 sequence: CSVHSRMNTEAFF. CDR3 DNA: TGCAGCGTTCACAGCCGAATGAACACTGAAGCTTTCTTT.

This chain connects TRBV24-1 to TRBJ2-5, with D unresolved. The length of the CDR3 is 13 residues. CDR1 KGHDR and CDR2 SFDVKD come from the germline V gene. Trimming removed 3 bases from V and 5 bases from J, with 9 bases in between. The CDR3 protein is CATSDERVETQYF. The CDR3 DNA reads TGTGCCACCAGTGATGAGCGCGTTGAGACCCAGTACTTC.

This clonotype was found a few times. The chain carries TRBV15 and TRBJ2-5, with D possibly being TRBD1 or TRBD2 (5 bases each). The CDR3 spans 14 residues. V was clipped by 5 bases and J by 1 base, with 11 bases between them. The germline gives CDR1 LNHNV, CDR2 YYDKDF (reference sequence). The DNA for the CDR3 is TGTGCCACCAGCTCCGGGACGGCCCAAGAGACCCAGTACTTC. This gives the protein CATSSGTAQETQYF.

The chain is built from TRBV14 and TRBJ1-1; TRBD1 is a possible D gene (5 bases). The V gene's germline CDR1 is SGHDN and CDR2 FVKESK. The germline V and J ends were trimmed by 0 bases and 13 bases, with 15 bases remaining between them. The CDR3 sequence is 13 residues long. The DNA for the CDR3 is TGTGCCAGCAGCCAAGATCTCCCTCACAGGCTTTTCTTT. Translation gives CASSQDLPHRLFF.

This clonotype was recorded a few times. V usage is TRBV12-5 and J usage is TRBJ2-1, with D hard to call. Germline V lookup: CDR1 LGHNT, CDR2 FRNRAP. This CDR3 has 14 residues. V was cut by 0 bases and J by 8 bases, with 11 bases left in between. CDR3 in DNA: TGTGCTAGTGGTTTGGTATCGCCCGGAGATGAGCAGTTCTTC. This sequence encodes CASGLVSPGDEQFF. The complete variable domain, with remaining parts taken from reference TRBV12-5 and TRBJ2-1, reads DARVTQTPRHKVTEMGQEVTMRCQPILGHNTVFWYRQTMMQGLELLAYFRNRAPLDDSGMPKDRFSAEMPDATLATLKIQPSEPRDSAVYFCASGLVSPGDEQFFGPGTRLTVL.

This clonotype came up many times. This chain connects TRBV7-9 to TRBJ2-1; D not certain. Germline V gives CDR1 SEHNR, CDR2 FQNEAQ (reference sequence). Trimming stripped 4 bases from V and 8 bases from J, with 6 bases between. CDR3 length: 11 residues. The CDR3 region has the DNA TGTGCCAGCAGCTCTCTAGATGAGCAGTTCTTC. Amino acid sequence: CASSSLDEQFF.

This clonotype was detected many times. V and J are TRBV12-3 or TRBV12-4 and TRBJ1-1, with a tentative D call TRBD1 (5 bases). The CDR3 loop spans 16 amino acids. V was cut by 6 bases and J by 5 bases, with 22 bases left in between. The CDR3 is CASSHERDFQWTEAFF. The DNA for the CDR3 is TGTGCCAGCAGCCATGAAAGGGACTTCCAGTGGACTGAAGCTTTCTTT.

The V gene is TRBV28, the J gene TRBJ2-2, with 7 nucleotides matching TRBD2. The length of the CDR3 is 15 residues. Germline CDR1 MDHEN, CDR2 SYDVKM. The V gene end was trimmed by 6 bases and the J gene end by 1 base; junction bases not matched to a gene: 5. This CDR3 is CASRGGGRNTGELFF. CDR3 nucleotides: TGTGCCAGCAGGGGCGGCGGGAGGAACACCGGGGAGCTGTTTTTT.

There are many counts of this clonotype. The chain is built from TRBV12-3 or TRBV12-4 and TRBJ2-5; 10 bases agree with TRBD1. The junction had 6 bases not matched to a gene; V was cut back by 3 bases and J by 5 bases. The CDR3 contains 15 residues. CDR3 sequence: CASSFSWDRGETQYF. CDR3 bases: TGTGCCAGCAGTTTTAGTTGGGACAGGGGCGAGACCCAGTACTTC.

This clonotype appeared many times. The chain is built from TRBV12-3 or TRBV12-4 and TRBJ2-1; D call uncertain. V was trimmed by 3 bases and J by 5 bases, leaving 5 bases between them. This CDR3 region has 12 residues. CDR3 sequence (DNA): TGTGCCAGCAGTTTGCGGCACAATGAGCAGTTCTTC. This gives the protein CASSLRHNEQFF.

This clonotype occurred a few times. The rearrangement uses TRBV27 and TRBJ2-1; TRBD2 agrees at 7 bases. Losses at the gene ends were 6 bases for V and 8 bases for J; bases not matched to a gene: 13. Germline CDR1 is MNHEY and CDR2 is SMNVEV (reference sequence). The CDR3 length is 15 residues. The CDR3: CASRSYGWGGDEQFF. The CDR3 nucleotides are TGTGCCAGCAGGAGTTACGGTTGGGGGGGTGATGAGCAGTTCTTC.

This clonotype was picked up many times. The chain is built from TRBV5-1 and TRBJ2-2, with TRBD2 identical over 7 bases. J was trimmed by 0 bases and V by 4 bases; bases with no gene match: 6. From germline, CDR1 is SGHRS and CDR2 YFSETQ. The CDR3 sequence is 16 residues long. The CDR3 DNA reads as TGCGCCAGCAGCCGCGGACTAGGGTCGAACACCGGGGAGCTGTTTTTT. Translated, it gives CASSRGLGSNTGELFF.

V and J are TRBV5-1 and TRBJ1-2; the match to TRBD1 covers 10 bases. Germline V lookup: CDR1 SGHRS, CDR2 YFSETQ. This CDR3 comprises 14 residues. The J segment lost 6 bases and the V segment lost 2 bases, leaving 4 bases of the junction unmatched. As DNA, the CDR3 is TGCGCCAGCAGCTTTGCGGGGACAGGGGATGGCTACACCTTC. Its protein is CASSFAGTGDGYTF.

At least ten counts were recorded for this clonotype. The V gene is TRBV7-3, the J gene TRBJ1-1; D gene unclear. This CDR3 comprises 13 residues. Germline-derived CDR1 and CDR2 are SGHTA and FQGTGA. V gave up 1 base and J gave up 3 bases, with 6 bases separating them. CDR3 amino acids: CASSLIQDTEAFF. DNA for the CDR3: TGTGCCAGCAGCTTAATTCAGGACACTGAAGCTTTCTTT.

This clonotype was seen just once. The genes are TRBV2 and TRBJ1-2, with a tentative D call TRBD1 (5 bases). The CDR3 consists of 13 residues. V gave up 6 bases and J gave up 1 base, with 9 bases separating them. The germline V gene has CDR1 SNHLY and CDR2 FYNNEI. The CDR3 loop is CASSWGRNYGYTF. For the CDR3, the DNA is TGTGCCAGCAGCTGGGGACGTAACTATGGCTACACCTTC.